The clone carrying this TCR beta chain was observed a handful of times. This record comes from a study of regulatory T cells in long-lasting Graves disease. V lost 3 bases and J lost 4, with 13 bases in between. This CDR3 comprises 13 residues. Per germline, CDR1 DFQATT and CDR2 SNEGSKA (reference sequence). Time point meaning: persistent/refractory GD, antithyroid drugs over 5 years with positive TRAb. RNA isolated from PBMCs was used to make the TCR library. Building of the TCR beta libraries involved iRepertoire HTBI primers and Arm-PCR of CDR3 regions. TCRdb reprocessed the multiplex PCR reads via MiXCR and lists one record per CDR3 protein. The sample lists under 500,000 distinct CDR3 sequences, less than 25% occurring once.

The source is a female donor with Graves disease. V gene TRBV20-1 combines with J gene TRBJ2-7; D is possibly TRBD1 (5 bases). The sequences come from peripheral blood mononuclear cells (PBMCs), collected when the disease was refractory, from a patient treated with antithyroid drugs. CDR3 in amino acids: CSARGLRGYEQYF. The CDR3 DNA sequence: TGCAGTGCTAGGGGTCTAAGGGGTTACGAGCAGTACTTC.